This T cell receptor beta chain is from a study of CD8 T cells in ankylosing spondylitis. Comments on this clonotype: Its specificity is not known.

Study-wide results and caveats: Seemingly characteristic of ankylosing spondylitis blood was a TCR beta motif consisting of 7 or 8 highly homologous variants.

The germline V gene has CDR1 SGHAT and CDR2 FQNNGV. Between the trimmed V and J ends, which lost 1 base and 3 bases, there was a span of 13 bases. The CDR3 spans 15 residues. One entry per CDR3 protein results from TCRdb running MiXCR on the 5' RACE reads. The data hold 300,000 to 400,000 distinct CDR3 sequences, with roughly 22% observed a single time. The specimen sequenced was blood, either unsorted or a sorted T cell fraction (not recorded which). The clonotype originates from a male donor with ankylosing spondylitis or in good health (not recorded which). V and J are TRBV11-2 and TRBJ2-7; the D gene could be TRBD1 or TRBD2 (5 bases each). The CDR3 DNA is TGTGCCAGCAGCTTAGGGGCCAGGGAGATCTACGAGCAGTACTTC. It specifies CASSLGAREIYEQYF.